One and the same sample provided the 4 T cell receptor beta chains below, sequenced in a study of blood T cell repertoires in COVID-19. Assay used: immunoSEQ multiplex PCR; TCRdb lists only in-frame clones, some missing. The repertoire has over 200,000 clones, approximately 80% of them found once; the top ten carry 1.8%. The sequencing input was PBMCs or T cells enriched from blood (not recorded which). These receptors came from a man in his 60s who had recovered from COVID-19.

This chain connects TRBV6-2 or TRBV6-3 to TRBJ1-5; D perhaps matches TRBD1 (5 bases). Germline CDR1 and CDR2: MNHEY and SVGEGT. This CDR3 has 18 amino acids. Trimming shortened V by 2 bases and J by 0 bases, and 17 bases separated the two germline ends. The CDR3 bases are TGTGCCAGCAGTTACGGGCGGGGCTGGGATCTTAGCAATCAGCCCCAGCATTTT. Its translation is CASSYGRGWDLSNQPQHF.

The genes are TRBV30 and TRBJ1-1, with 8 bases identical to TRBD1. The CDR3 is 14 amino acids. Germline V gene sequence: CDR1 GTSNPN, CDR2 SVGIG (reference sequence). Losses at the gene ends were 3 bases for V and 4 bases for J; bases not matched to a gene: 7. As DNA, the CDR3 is TGTGCCTGGAGCCCACAGGGGGTGGGCACTGAAGCTTTCTTT. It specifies CAWSPQGVGTEAFF. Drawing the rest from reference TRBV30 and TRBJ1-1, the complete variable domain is SQTIHQWPATLVQPVGSPLSLECTVEGTSNPNLYWYRQAAGRGLQLLFYSVGIGQISSEVPQNLSASRPQDRQFILSSKKLLLSDSGFYLCAWSPQGVGTEAFFGQGTRLTVV.

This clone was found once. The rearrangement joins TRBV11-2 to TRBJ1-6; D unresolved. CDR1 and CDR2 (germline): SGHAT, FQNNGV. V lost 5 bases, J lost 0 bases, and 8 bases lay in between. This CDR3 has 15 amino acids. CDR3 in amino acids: CASSVESSYNSPLHF. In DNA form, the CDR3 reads TGTGCCAGCAGCGTTGAGAGCTCCTATAATTCACCCCTCCACTTT.

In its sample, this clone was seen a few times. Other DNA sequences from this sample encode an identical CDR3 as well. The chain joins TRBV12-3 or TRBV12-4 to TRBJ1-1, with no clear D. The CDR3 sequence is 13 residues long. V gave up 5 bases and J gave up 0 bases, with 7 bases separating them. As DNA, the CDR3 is TGTGCCAGCAGTCCGTATATGAACACTGAAGCTTTCTTT. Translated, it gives CASSPYMNTEAFF.